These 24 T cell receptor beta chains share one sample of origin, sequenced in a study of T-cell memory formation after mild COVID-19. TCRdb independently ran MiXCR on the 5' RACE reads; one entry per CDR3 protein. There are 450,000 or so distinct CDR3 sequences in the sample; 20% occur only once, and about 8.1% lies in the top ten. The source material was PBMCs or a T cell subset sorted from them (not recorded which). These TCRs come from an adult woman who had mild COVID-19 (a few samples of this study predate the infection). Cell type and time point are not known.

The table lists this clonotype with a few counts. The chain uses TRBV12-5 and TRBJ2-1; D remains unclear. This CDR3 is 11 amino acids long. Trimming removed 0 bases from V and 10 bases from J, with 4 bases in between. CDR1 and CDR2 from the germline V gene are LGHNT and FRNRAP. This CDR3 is CASGLVREQFF. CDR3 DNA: TGTGCTAGTGGTTTGGTAAGGGAGCAGTTCTTC.

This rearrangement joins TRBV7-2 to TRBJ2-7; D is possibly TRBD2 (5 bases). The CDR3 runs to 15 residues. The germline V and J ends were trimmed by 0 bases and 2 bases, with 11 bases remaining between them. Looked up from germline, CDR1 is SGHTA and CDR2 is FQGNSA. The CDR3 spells CASSLAGAPTYEQYF. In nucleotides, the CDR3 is TGTGCCAGCAGCTTAGCGGGAGCACCGACCTACGAGCAGTACTTC. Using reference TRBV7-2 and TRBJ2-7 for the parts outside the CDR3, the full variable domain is GAGVSQSPSNKVTEKGKDVELRCDPISGHTALYWYRQSLGQGLEFLIYFQGNSAPDKSGLPSDRFSAERTGGSVSTLTIQRTQQEDSAVYLCASSLAGAPTYEQYFGPGTRLTVT.

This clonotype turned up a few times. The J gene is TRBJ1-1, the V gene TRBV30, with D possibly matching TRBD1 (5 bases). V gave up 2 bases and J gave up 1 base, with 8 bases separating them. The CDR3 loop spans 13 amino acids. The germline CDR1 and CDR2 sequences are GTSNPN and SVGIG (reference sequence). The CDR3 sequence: CAWSRGANTEAFF. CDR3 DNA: TGTGCCTGGAGTAGGGGTGCGAACACTGAAGCTTTCTTT.

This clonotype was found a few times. The CDR3 loop reads CSALKGATNTEAFF. As DNA, the CDR3 is TGCAGTGCTCTTAAGGGGGCAACGAACACTGAAGCTTTCTTT. This sequence joins TRBV20-1 and TRBJ1-1, with TRBD1 matching 7 bases. The V segment lost 5 bases and the J segment 1 base; nucleotides outside the gene matches: 7. The CDR3 extends over 14 amino acids. Germline CDR1 is DFQATT and CDR2 is SNEGSKA (reference sequence).

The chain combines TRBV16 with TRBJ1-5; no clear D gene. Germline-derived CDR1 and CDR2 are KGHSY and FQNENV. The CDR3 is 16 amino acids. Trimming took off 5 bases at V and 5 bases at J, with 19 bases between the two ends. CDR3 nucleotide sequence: TGTGCCAGCAGCGGTGTGGATTTTGGGGTGGATCAGCCCCAGCATTTT. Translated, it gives CASSGVDFGVDQPQHF.

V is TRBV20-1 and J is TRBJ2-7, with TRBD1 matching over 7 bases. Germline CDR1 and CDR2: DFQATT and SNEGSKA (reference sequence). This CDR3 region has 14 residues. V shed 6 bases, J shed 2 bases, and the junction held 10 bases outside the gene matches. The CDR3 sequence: CSAWQGVKTYEQYF. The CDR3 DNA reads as TGCAGTGCCTGGCAGGGGGTGAAAACCTACGAGCAGTACTTC.

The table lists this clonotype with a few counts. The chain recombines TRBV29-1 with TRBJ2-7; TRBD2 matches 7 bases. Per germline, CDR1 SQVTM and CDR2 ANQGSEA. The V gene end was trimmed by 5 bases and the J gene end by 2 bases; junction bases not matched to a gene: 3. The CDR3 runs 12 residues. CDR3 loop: CSVWGGAYEQYF. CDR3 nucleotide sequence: TGCAGCGTTTGGGGGGGGGCCTACGAGCAGTACTTC.

This CDR3 is CASSSGQIAMGYTF. DNA for the CDR3: TGTGCCAGCAGCTCCGGACAGATAGCTATGGGCTACACCTTC. V and J are TRBV12-3 or TRBV12-4 and TRBJ1-2; perhaps TRBD1 as D (6 bases). The CDR3 sequence is 14 residues long. The V gene lost 6 bases and the J gene lost 8 bases, with 19 bases spanning the gap.

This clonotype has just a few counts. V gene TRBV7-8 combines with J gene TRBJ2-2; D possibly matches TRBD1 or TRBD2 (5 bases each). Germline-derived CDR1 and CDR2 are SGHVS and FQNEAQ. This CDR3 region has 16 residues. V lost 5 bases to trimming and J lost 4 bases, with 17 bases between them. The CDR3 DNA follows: TGTGCCAGCAGCCGACCAGAGGGGACGACCACCGGGGAGCTGTTTTTT. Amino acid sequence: CASSRPEGTTTGELFF. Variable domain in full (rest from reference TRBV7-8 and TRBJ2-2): GAGVSQSPRYKVAKRGQDVALRCDPISGHVSLFWYQQALGQGPEFLTYFQNEAQLDKSGLPSDRFFAERPEGSVSTLKIQRTQQEDSAVYLCASSRPEGTTTGELFFGEGSRLTVL.

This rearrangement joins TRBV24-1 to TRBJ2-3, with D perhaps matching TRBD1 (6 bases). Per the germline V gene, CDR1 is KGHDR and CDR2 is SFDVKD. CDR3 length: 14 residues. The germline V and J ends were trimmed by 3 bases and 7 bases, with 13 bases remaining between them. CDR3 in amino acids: CATSDIGTSNTQYF. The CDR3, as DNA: TGTGCCACCAGTGATATCGGGACATCTAATACGCAGTATTTT.

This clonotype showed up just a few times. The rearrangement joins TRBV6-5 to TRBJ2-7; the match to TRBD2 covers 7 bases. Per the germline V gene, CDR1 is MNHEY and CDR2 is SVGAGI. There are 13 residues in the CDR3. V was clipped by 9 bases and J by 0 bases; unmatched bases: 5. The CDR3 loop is CASTRGSSYEQYF. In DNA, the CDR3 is TGTGCCAGTACACGCGGGAGCTCCTACGAGCAGTACTTC.

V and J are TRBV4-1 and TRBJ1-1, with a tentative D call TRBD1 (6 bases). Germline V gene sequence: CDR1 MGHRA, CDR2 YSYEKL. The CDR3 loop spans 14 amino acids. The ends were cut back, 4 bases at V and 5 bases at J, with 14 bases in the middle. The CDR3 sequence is CASSPRGAGTEAFF. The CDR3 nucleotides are TGCGCCAGCAGCCCTAGGGGGGCTGGGACTGAAGCTTTCTTT.

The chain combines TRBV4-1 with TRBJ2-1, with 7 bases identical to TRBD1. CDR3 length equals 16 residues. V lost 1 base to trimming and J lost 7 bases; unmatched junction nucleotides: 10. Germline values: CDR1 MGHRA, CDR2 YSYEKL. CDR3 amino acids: CASSQGVGGANNEQFF. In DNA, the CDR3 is TGCGCCAGCAGCCAAGGGGTAGGGGGCGCGAATAATGAGCAGTTCTTC.

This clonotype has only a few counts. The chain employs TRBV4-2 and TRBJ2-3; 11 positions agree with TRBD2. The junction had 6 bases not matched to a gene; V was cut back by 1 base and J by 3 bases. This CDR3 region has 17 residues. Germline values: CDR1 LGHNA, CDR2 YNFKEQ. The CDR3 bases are TGTGCCAGCAGCCAAGCCCCGACTAGCGGGGCAACAGATACGCAGTATTTT. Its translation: CASSQAPTSGATDTQYF.

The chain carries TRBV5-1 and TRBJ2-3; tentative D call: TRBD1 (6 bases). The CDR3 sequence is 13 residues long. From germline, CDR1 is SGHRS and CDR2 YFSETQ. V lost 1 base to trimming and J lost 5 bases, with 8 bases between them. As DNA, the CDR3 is TGCGCCAGCAGCTTGACAGGGAAAGATACGCAGTATTTT. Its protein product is CASSLTGKDTQYF.

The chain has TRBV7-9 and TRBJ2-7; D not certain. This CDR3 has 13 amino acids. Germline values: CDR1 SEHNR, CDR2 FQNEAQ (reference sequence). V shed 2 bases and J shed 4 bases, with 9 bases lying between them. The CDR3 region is CASSLPPDYEQYF. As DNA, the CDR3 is TGTGCCAGCAGCTTACCCCCCGATTACGAGCAGTACTTC.

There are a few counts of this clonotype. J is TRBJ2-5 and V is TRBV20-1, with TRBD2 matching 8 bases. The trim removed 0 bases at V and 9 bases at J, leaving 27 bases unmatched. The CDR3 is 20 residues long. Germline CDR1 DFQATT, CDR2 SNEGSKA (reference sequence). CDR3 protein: CSARDLTPGLGYGGKRAQYF. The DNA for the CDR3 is TGCAGTGCTAGAGACCTAACTCCGGGACTAGGTTACGGGGGTAAGCGGGCCCAGTACTTC.

In nucleotides, the CDR3 is TGTGCCAGCAGTTTGGAGGGGGTGTACAATGAGCAGTTCTTC. This gives the protein CASSLEGVYNEQFF. This chain links TRBV27 with TRBJ2-1; the D gene could be TRBD1 or TRBD2 (6 bases each). From germline, CDR1 is MNHEY and CDR2 SMNVEV (reference sequence). This CDR3 is 14 amino acids long. V lost 3 bases and J 4 bases, leaving 10 bases between the germline ends.

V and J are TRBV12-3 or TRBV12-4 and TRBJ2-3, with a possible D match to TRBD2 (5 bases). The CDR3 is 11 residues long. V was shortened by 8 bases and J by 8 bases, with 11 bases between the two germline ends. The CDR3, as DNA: TGTGCCAGCCTGTTAGGGAGTACGCAGTATTTT. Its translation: CASLLGSTQYF.

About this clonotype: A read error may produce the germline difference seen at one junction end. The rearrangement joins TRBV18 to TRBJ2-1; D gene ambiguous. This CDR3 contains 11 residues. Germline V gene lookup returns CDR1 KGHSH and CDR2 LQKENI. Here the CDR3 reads CASSPSNGQFF. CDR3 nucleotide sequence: TGTGCCAGCTCACCTAGTAATGGGCAGTTCTTC.

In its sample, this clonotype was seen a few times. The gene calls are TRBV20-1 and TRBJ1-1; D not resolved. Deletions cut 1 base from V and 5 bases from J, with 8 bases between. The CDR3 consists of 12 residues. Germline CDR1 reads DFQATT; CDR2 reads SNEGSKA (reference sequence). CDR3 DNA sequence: TGCAGTGCTAGAGGTTGGGGTACTGAAGCTTTCTTT. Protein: CSARGWGTEAFF.

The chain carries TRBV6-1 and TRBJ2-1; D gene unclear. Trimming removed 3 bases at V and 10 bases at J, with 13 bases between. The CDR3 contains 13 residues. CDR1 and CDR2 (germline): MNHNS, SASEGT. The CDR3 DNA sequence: TGTGCCAGCAGTGAGAATCCCGGTACCGAGCAGTTCTTC. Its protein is CASSENPGTEQFF.

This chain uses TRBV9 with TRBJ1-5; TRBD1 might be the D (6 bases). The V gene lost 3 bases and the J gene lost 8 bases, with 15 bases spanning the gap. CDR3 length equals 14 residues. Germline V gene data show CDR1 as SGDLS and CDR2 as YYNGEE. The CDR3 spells CASSDGTSFEPQHF. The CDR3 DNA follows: TGTGCCAGCAGCGATGGGACATCGTTTGAGCCCCAGCATTTT.

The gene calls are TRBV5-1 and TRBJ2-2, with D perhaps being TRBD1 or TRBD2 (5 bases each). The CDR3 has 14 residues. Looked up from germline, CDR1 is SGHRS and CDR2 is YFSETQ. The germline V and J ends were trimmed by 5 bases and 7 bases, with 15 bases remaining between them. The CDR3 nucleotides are TGCGCCAGCAGAGGGACGGTACGAATCGGGGAGCTGTTTTTT. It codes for CASRGTVRIGELFF.